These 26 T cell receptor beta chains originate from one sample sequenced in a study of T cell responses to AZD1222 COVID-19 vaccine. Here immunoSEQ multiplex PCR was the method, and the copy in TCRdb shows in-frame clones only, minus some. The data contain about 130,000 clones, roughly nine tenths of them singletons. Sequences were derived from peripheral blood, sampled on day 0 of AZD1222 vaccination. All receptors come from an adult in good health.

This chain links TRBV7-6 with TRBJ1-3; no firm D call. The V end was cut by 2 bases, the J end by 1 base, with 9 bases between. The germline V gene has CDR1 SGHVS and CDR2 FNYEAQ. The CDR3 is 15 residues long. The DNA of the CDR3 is TGTGCCAGCAGCTTATCGGCTCAATCTGGAAACACCATATATTTT. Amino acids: CASSLSAQSGNTIYF. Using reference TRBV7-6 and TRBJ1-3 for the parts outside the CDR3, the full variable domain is GAGVSQSPRYKVTKRGQDVALRCDPISGHVSLYWYRQALGQGPEFLTYFNYEAQQDKSGLPNDRFSAERPEGSISTLTIQRTEQRDSAMYRCASSLSAQSGNTIYFGEGSWLTVV.

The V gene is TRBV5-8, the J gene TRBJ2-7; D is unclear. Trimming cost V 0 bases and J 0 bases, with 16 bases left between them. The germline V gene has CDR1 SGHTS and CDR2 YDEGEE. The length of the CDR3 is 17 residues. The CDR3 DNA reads TGTGCCAGCAGCTTGGCCGAGTATACAGCGAACTCCTACGAGCAGTACTTC. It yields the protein CASSLAEYTANSYEQYF. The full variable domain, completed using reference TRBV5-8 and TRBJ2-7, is EAGVTQSPTHLIKTRGQQATLRCSPISGHTSVYWYQQALGLGLQFLLWYDEGEERNRGNFPPRFSGRQFPNYSSELNVNALELEDSALYLCASSLAEYTANSYEQYFGPGTRLTVT.

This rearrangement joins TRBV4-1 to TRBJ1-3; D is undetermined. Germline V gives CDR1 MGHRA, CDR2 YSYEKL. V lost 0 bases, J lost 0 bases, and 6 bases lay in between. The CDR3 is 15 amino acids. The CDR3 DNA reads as TGCGCCAGCAGCCAAGAACCGGTCTCTGGAAACACCATATATTTT. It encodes CASSQEPVSGNTIYF.

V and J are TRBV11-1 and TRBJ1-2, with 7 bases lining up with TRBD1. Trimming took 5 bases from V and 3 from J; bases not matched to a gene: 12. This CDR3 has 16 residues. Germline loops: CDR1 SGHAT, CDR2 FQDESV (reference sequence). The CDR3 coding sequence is TGTGCCAGCAGCACAGGGACAGCGATTTGGGACTATGGCTACACCTTC. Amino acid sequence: CASSTGTAIWDYGYTF.

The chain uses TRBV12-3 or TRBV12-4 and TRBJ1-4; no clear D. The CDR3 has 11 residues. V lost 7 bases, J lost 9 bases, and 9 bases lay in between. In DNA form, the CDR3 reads TGTGCCAGCACCCTAGGTCAAAAACTGTTTTTT. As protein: CASTLGQKLFF.

The CDR3 bases are TGTGCCAGCTCACCGAAGGCAGCACAAGAGACCCAGTACTTC. It encodes CASSPKAAQETQYF. This chain links TRBV18 with TRBJ2-5, with no clear D. The CDR3 extends over 14 amino acids. The germline V gene encodes CDR1 KGHSH and CDR2 LQKENI. Trimming pared 3 bases from V and 2 bases from J, leaving 10 bases between.

For the CDR3, the DNA is TGTGCCAGCAGCCAAGAAAACGGAAATGGCTACACCTTC. Translation: CASSQENGNGYTF. The rearrangement uses TRBV14 and TRBJ1-2, with D hard to call. The CDR3 contains 13 residues. V gave up 0 bases and J gave up 6 bases, with 8 bases separating them. Germline CDR1 and CDR2: SGHDN and FVKESK. Looking up the rest from reference TRBV14 and TRBJ1-2 gives the full variable domain: EAGVTQFPSHSVIEKGQTVTLRCDPISGHDNLYWYRRVMGKEIKFLLHFVKESKQDESGMPNNRFLAERTGGTYSTLKVQPAELEDSGVYFCASSQENGNGYTFGSGTRLTVV.

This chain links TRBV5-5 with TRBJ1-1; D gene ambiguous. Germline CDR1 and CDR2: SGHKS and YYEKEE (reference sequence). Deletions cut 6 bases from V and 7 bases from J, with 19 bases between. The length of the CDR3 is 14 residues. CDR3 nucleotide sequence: TGTGCCAGCACGCCCCTCGGCGGGAGAAATGAAGCTTTCTTT. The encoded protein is CASTPLGGRNEAFF. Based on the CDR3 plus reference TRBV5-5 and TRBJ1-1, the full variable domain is DAGVTQSPTHLIKTRGQQVTLRCSPISGHKSVSWYQQVLGQGPQFIFQYYEKEERGRGNFPDRFSARQFPNYSSELNVNALLLGDSALYLCASTPLGGRNEAFFGQGTRLTVV.

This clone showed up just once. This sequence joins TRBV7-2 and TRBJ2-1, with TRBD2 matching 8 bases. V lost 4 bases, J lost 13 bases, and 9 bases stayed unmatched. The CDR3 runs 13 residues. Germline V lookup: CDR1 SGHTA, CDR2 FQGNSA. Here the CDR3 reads CASSSSSGWAQFF. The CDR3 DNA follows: TGTGCCAGCAGCTCTTCTAGCGGGTGGGCTCAGTTCTTC.

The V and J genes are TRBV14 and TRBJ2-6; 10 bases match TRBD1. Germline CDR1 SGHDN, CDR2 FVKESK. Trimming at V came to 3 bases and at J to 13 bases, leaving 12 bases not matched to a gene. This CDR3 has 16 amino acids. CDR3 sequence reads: CASSHRGTGADWVLTF. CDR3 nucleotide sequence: TGTGCCAGCAGCCATCGCGGGACAGGGGCGGATTGGGTCCTGACTTTC.

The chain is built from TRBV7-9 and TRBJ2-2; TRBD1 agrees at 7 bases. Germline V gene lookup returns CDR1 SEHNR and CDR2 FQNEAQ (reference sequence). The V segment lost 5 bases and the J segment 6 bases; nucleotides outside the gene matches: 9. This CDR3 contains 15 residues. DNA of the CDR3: TGTGCCAGCAGCCCGTCAGGGGGATGGTCCGGGGAGCTGTTTTTT. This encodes CASSPSGGWSGELFF.

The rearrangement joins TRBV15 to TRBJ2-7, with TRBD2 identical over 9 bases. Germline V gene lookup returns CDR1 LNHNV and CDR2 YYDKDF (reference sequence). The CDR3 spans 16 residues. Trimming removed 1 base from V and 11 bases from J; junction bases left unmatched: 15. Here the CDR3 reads CATSRATGGSGSMEYF. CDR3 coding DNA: TGTGCCACCAGCAGAGCTACGGGGGGTAGCGGGAGTATGGAGTACTTC.

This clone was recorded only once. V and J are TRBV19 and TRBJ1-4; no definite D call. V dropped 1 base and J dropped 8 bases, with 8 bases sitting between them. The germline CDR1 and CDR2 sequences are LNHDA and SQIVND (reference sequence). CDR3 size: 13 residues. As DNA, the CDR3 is TGTGCCAGTAGTATAGTAGTGACGGAAAAACTGTTTTTT. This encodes CASSIVVTEKLFF.

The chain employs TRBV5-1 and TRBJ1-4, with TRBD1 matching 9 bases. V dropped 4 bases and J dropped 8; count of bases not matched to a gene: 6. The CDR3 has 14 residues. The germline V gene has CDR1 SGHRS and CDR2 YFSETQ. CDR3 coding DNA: TGCGCCAGCAGCGTGGGACAGGGTCTGGAAAAACTGTTTTTT. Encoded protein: CASSVGQGLEKLFF.

The CDR3 DNA sequence: TGCGCCAGCAGCCGGGACATAGACTATGGCTACACCTTC. Translating gives CASSRDIDYGYTF. The gene calls are TRBV5-1 and TRBJ1-2, with D possibly being TRBD1 (6 bases). From germline, CDR1 is SGHRS and CDR2 YFSETQ. This CDR3 spans 13 amino acids. V was clipped by 4 bases and J by 3 bases, with 10 bases between them. The full variable domain, its missing parts supplied by reference TRBV5-1 and TRBJ1-2, is KAGVTQTPRYLIKTRGQQVTLSCSPISGHRSVSWYQQTPGQGLQFLFEYFSETQRNKGNFPGRFSGRQFSNSRSEMNVSTLELGDSALYLCASSRDIDYGYTFGSGTRLTVV.

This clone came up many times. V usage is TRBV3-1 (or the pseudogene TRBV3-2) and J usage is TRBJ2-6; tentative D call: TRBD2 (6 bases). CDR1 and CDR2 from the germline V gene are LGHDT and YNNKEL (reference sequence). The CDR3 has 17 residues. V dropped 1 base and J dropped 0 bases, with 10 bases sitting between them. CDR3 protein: CASSQGGSGSGANVLTF. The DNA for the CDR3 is TGTGCCAGCAGCCAAGGGGGTAGCGGCTCTGGGGCCAACGTCCTGACTTTC.

In nucleotides, the CDR3 is TGTGCCAGCAGTTACCCTAGCGTCGGGTTTGAGCTCGAGCAGTACTTC. Its protein is CASSYPSVGFELEQYF. V usage is TRBV6-6 and J usage is TRBJ2-7; D is possibly TRBD2 (6 bases). The CDR3 sequence is 16 residues long. The ends were cut back, 2 bases at V and 6 bases at J, with 20 bases in the middle. Looked up from germline, CDR1 is MNHNY and CDR2 is SVGAGI (reference sequence).

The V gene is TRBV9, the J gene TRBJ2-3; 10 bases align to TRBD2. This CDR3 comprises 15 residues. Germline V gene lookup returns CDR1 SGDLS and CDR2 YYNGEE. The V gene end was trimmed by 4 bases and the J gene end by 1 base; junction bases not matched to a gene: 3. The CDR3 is CASSPSGRGTDTQYF. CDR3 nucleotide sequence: TGTGCCAGCAGCCCAAGCGGGAGGGGCACAGATACGCAGTATTTT. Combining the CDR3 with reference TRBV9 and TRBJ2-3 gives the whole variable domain DSGVTQTPKHLITATGQRVTLRCSPRSGDLSVYWYQQSLDQGLQFLIQYYNGEERAKGNILERFSAQQFPDLHSELNLSSLELGDSALYFCASSPSGRGTDTQYFGPGTRLTVL.

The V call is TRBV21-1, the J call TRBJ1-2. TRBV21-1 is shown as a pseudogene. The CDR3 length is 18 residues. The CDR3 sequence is CASSKALGVPLANYGYTF. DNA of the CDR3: TGTGCCAGCAGCAAAGCTTTGGGGGTACCCTTAGCTAACTATGGCTACACCTTC.

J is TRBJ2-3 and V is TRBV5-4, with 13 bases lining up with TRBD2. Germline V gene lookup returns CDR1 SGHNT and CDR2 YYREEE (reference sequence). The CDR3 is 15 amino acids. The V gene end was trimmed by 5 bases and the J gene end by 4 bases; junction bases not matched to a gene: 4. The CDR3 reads CASSRTSGGADTQYF. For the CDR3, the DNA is TGTGCCAGCAGTCGGACTAGCGGGGGTGCAGATACGCAGTATTTT.

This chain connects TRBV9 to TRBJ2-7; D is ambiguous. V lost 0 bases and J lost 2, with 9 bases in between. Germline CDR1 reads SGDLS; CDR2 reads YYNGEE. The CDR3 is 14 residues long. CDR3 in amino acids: CASSVAGLAYEQYF. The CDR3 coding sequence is TGTGCCAGCAGCGTAGCCGGGCTGGCCTACGAGCAGTACTTC.

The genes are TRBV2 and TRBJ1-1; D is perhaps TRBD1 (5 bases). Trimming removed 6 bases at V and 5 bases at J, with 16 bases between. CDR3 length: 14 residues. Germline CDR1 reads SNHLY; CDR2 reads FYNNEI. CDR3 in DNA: TGTGCCAGCAGGGAACAGGTCTGGGGGACTGAAGCTTTCTTT. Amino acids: CASREQVWGTEAFF.

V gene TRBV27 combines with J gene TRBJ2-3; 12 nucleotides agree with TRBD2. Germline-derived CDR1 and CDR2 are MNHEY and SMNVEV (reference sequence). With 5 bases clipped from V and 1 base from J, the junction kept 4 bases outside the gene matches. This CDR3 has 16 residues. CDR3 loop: CASSARLAGGTDTQYF. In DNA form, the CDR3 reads TGTGCCAGCAGTGCCAGACTAGCGGGAGGCACAGATACGCAGTATTTT.

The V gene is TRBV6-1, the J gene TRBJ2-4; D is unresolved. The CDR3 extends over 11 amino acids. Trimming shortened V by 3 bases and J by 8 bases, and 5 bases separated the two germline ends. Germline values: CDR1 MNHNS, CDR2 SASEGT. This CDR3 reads CASSEVDIQYF. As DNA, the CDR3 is TGTGCCAGCAGTGAGGTAGACATTCAGTACTTC.

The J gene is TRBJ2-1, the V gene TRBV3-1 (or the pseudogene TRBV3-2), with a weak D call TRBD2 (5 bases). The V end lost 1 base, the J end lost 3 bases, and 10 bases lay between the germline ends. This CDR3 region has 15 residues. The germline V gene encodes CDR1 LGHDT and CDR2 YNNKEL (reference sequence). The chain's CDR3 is CASSQAAENYNEQFF. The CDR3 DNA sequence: TGTGCCAGCAGCCAAGCAGCGGAGAACTACAATGAGCAGTTCTTC.

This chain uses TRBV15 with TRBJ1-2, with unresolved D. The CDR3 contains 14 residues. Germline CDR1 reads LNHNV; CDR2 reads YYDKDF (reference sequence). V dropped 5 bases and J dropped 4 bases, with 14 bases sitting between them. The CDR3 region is CATSPRDSGYGYTF. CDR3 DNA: TGTGCCACCAGCCCAAGAGACTCGGGCTATGGCTACACCTTC.